This T cell receptor beta chain came from a study of shared clonotypes between healthy human individuals. Overall study context: Donor composition was a couple of women and a few men, aged 18 to 49.

Per germline, CDR1 SQVTM and CDR2 ANQGSEA. CDR3 size: 14 residues. V lost 7 bases and J lost 5; bases outside the gene matches: 12. This clone was picked up one time. Its matching antigen is unknown. Study-level findings and limits: Though the depth was large, rarefaction showed that sorted-subset sequencing was incomplete.

CD45RO-negative, CCR7-positively selected cells formed the naive CD8 fraction, excluding terminally differentiated effector memory CD45RA+ cells. Only in-frame clones appear in the TCRdb table, and some are missing; sequencing was by immunoSEQ multiplex PCR. The sample holds some 2.1 million clones, 80% to 95% seen once. This chain joins TRBV29-1 and TRBJ2-5; 8 bases agree with TRBD2. The clonotype originates from a man aged 18 to 29 in good health. Some clones in this sample may be carry-over from other donors' samples. Sequencing input: naive CD8+ T cells from PBMCs. The CDR3 region has the DNA TGCAGCGCTGTACAGCGGGAGACGGGCGAGACCCAGTACTTC. It encodes CSAVQRETGETQYF.